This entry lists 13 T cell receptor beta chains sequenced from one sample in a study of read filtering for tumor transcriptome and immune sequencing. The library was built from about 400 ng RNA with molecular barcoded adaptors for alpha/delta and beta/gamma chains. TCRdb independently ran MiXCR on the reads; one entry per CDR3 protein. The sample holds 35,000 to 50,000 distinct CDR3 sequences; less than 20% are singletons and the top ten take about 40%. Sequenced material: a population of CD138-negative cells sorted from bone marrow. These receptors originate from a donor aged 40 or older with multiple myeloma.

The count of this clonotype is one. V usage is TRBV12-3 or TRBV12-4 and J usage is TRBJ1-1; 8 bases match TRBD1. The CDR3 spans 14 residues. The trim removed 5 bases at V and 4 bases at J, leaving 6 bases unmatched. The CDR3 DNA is TGTGCCAGCAGTCCTCCCACAGGGGGCACTGAAGCTTTCTTT. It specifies CASSPPTGGTEAFF.

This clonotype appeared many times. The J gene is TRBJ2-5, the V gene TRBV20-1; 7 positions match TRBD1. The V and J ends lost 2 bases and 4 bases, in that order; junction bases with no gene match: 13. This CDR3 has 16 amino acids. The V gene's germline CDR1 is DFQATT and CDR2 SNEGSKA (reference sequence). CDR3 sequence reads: CSARPSATGARETQYF. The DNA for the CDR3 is TGCAGTGCTAGACCTTCCGCTACAGGGGCGAGAGAGACCCAGTACTTC.

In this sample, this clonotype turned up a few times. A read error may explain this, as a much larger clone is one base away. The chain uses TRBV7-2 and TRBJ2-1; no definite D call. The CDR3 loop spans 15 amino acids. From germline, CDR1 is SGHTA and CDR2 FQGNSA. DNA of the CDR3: TGTGCCAGCAGCTTAGCCGGCGGAACCTACAGTGAGCAGTTCTTC. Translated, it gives CASSLAGGTYSEQFF.

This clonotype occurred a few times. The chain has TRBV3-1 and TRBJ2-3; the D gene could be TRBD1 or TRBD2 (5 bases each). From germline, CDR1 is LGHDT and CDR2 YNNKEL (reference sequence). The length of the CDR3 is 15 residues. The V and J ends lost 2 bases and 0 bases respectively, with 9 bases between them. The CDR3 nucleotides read TGTGCCAGCAGCCAACACCGGGACAGCACAGATACGCAGTATTTT. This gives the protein CASSQHRDSTDTQYF.

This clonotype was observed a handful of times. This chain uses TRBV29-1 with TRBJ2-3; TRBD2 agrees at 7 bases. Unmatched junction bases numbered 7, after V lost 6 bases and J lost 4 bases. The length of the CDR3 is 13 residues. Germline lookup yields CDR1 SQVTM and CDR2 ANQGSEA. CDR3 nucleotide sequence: TGCAGCGTGGGGGGGAGGCGTGCAGATACGCAGTATTTT. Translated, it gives CSVGGRRADTQYF.

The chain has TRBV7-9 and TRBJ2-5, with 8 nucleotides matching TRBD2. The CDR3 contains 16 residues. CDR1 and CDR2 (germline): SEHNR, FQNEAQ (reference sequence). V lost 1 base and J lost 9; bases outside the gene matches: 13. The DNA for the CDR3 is TGTGCCAGCAGCTTAGTGGCGGCGGGAGGTACTGAGGCCCAGTACTTC. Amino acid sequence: CASSLVAAGGTEAQYF.

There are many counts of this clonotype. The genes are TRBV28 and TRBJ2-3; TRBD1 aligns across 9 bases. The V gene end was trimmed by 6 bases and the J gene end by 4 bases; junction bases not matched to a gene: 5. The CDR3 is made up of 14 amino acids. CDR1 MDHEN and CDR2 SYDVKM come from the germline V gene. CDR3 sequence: CASSRDRVADTQYF. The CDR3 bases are TGTGCCAGCAGCAGGGACAGGGTCGCAGATACGCAGTATTTT. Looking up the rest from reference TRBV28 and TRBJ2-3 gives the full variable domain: DVKVTQSSRYLVKRTGEKVFLECVQDMDHENMFWYRQDPGLGLRLIYFSYDVKMKEKGDIPEGYSVSREKKERFSLILESASTNQTSMYLCASSRDRVADTQYFGPGTRLTVL.

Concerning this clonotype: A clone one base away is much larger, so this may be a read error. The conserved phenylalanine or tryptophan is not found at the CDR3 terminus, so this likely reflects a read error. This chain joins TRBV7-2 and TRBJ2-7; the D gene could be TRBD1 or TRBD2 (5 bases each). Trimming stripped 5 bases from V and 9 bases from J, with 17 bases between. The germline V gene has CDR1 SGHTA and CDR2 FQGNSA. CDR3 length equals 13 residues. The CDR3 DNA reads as TGTGCCAGCAGCCCTCCGGGACCCCCGGTGCAGTACCTC. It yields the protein CASSPPGPPVQYL.

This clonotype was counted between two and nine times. DNA of the CDR3: TGTGCCAGCAGCCACCGGACTAGCGGCAAGACCTACAATGAGCAGTTCTTC. Translated, it gives CASSHRTSGKTYNEQFF. This chain uses TRBV3-1 with TRBJ2-1; 10 bases are a match to TRBD2. CDR1 is LGHDT, CDR2 YNNKEL, per germline (reference sequence). V was pared by 3 bases and J by 2 bases, with 7 bases of the junction left unmatched. The CDR3 loop spans 17 amino acids.

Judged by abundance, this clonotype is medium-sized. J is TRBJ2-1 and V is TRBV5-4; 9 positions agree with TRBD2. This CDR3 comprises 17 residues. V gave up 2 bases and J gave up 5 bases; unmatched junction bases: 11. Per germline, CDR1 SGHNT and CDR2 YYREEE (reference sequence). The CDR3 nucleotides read TGTGCCAGCAGCTTCGGTAGGCGGGAGGGCCCTGACAATGAGCAGTTCTTC. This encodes CASSFGRREGPDNEQFF.

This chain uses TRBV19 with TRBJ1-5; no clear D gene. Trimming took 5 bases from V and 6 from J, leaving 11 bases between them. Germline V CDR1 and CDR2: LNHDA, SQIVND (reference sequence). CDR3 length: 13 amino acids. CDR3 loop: CASSWAPGQPQHF. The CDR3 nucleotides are TGTGCCAGTAGTTGGGCCCCCGGTCAGCCCCAGCATTTT.

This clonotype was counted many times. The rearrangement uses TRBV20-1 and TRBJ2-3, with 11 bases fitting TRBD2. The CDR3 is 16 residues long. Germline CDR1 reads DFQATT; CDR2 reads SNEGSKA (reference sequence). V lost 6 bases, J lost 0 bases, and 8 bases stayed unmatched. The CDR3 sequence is CSAAGTSGTSTDTQYF. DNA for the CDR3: TGCAGTGCGGCCGGGACTAGCGGAACTAGCACAGATACGCAGTATTTT.

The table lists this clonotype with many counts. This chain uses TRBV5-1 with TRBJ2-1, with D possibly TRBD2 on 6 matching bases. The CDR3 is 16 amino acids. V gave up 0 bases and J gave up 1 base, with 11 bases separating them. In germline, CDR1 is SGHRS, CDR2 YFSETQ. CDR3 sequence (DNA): TGCGCCAGCAGCTTGGTCGGGAGAACTTCCTACAATGAGCAGTTCTTC. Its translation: CASSLVGRTSYNEQFF.